This is a list of T cell receptor beta chains from one sample in a study of T cell responses to AZD1222 COVID-19 vaccine. Data came from immunoSEQ multiplex PCR; TCRdb stores just in-frame clones and leaves some out. The data show approximately 94,000 clones, roughly 86% seen once. The input for sequencing was peripheral blood, taken on day 0 of MenACWY control vaccination. The receptors shown here come from an adult in good health. The CDR3 runs from the conserved cysteine through the conserved F or W. Fields, in order: clone size, J gene, V gene, D gene, CDR3 protein, CDR3 DNA. The D gene is left open where the match is weak. Clone size is given for some rows only: seen once, a few or many times, or a class if the clone is expanded.

NA	TRBJ1-2	TRBV6-2/TRBV6-3	TRBD1	CASSYSSGGYGYTF	TGTGCCAGCAGTTACTCATCAGGGGGCTATGGCTACACCTTC
NA	TRBJ1-2	TRBV29-1	NA	CSTLGGDGYTF	TGCAGTACCCTTGGTGGGGATGGCTACACCTTC
NA	TRBJ2-5	TRBV2	NA	CASSEATGVSRETQYF	TGTGCCAGCAGTGAAGCGACGGGAGTCTCGAGGGAGACCCAGTACTTC
NA	TRBJ2-3	TRBV7-8	TRBD2	CASSPRGVAGTTDTQYF	TGTGCCAGCAGCCCTCGGGGGGTAGCGGGGACCACAGATACGCAGTATTTT
NA	TRBJ2-5	TRBV15	NA	CATSRDRGPQETQYF	TGTGCCACCAGCAGAGATAGGGGTCCCCAAGAGACCCAGTACTTC
NA	TRBJ1-1	TRBV6-1	NA	CASSEFGRPGTEAFF	TGTGCCAGCAGTGAATTCGGCAGACCTGGCACTGAAGCTTTCTTT
NA	TRBJ1-1	TRBV6-5	NA	CASTITGTSVTEAFF	TGTGCCAGCACCATTACCGGGACCTCGGTCACTGAAGCTTTCTTT
NA	TRBJ1-5	TRBV30	NA	CAWRDGANQPQHF	TGTGCCTGGAGGGACGGAGCGAATCAGCCCCAGCATTTT
NA	TRBJ2-7	TRBV5-1	TRBD1	CASSTGQGQYEQYF	TGCGCCAGCAGCACCGGACAGGGTCAGTACGAGCAGTACTTC
NA	TRBJ2-5	TRBV11-3	TRBD1	CASSSDRGETQYF	TGTGCCAGCAGCTCCGACAGGGGGGAGACCCAGTACTTC
NA	TRBJ1-3	TRBV4-3	NA	CASSQGGFGNTIYF	TGCGCCAGCAGCCAAGGGGGTTTTGGAAACACCATATATTTT
once	TRBJ1-2	TRBV5-4	NA	CASSPDGVGSGYTF	TGTGCCAGCAGCCCCGATGGGGTAGGGAGTGGCTACACCTTC
NA	TRBJ1-1	TRBV28	NA	CASTMGGVPNTEAFF	TGTGCCAGCACCATGGGGGGGGTGCCGAACACTGAAGCTTTCTTT
NA	TRBJ2-1	TRBV7-2	TRBD2	CASRSGTSGSVGEQFF	TGTGCCAGCAGATCGGGGACTAGCGGGTCTGTCGGTGAGCAGTTCTTC